Below, 25 T cell receptor beta chains from the same sample are listed, as sequenced in a study of T cells expressing NK-cell markers. TCRdb re-called the 5' RACE reads, yielding one record per CDR3 amino acid sequence without DNA. The repertoire table contains approximately 440,000 distinct CDR3 sequences. Specimen: blood T cells: a sorted CD56 or NKG2C T cell subset, CD4+ or CD8+ T cells, or bulk PBMC T cells (not recorded which). Receptor source: a woman aged 45-60 years in good health.

The CDR3 protein is CASSLGGGNSYNEQFF. This chain joins TRBV5-5 and TRBJ2-1. This CDR3 is 16 amino acids long. From germline, CDR1 is SGHKS and CDR2 YYEKEE (reference sequence). Combining the CDR3 with reference TRBV5-5 and TRBJ2-1 gives the whole variable domain DAGVTQSPTHLIKTRGQQVTLRCSPISGHKSVSWYQQVLGQGPQFIFQYYEKEERGRGNFPDRFSARQFPNYSSELNVNALLLGDSALYLCASSLGGGNSYNEQFFGPGTRLTVL.

The genes are TRBV20-1 and TRBJ2-7; TCRdb proposes TRBD1, but this gene call is untestable without DNA. CDR3 length equals 13 residues. Germline loops: CDR1 DFQATT, CDR2 SNEGSKA (reference sequence). CDR3 in amino acids: CSARGLSSYEQYF.

The chain is built from TRBV20-1 and TRBJ2-1; TCRdb lists TRBD1, though no DNA is available to test this call. Germline loops: CDR1 DFQATT, CDR2 SNEGSKA (reference sequence). The CDR3 contains 15 residues. The CDR3: CSASLERTPGNEQFF.

This chain uses TRBV4-1 with TRBJ2-1; the TCRdb call, TRBD2, lacks DNA for checking. The CDR3 contains 15 residues. Germline-derived CDR1 and CDR2 are MGHRA and YSYEKL. CDR3 region: CASSQAQTSENEQFF.

The gene calls are TRBV3-1 and TRBJ2-7; the TRBD2 assignment by TCRdb is unverifiable without DNA. Germline V gives CDR1 LGHDT, CDR2 YNNKEL (reference sequence). This CDR3 has 15 amino acids. CDR3: CASRRGGSSNYEQYF.

The V gene is TRBV3-1, the J gene TRBJ2-1; TCRdb designates TRBD2, a call that cannot be tested without DNA. CDR1 and CDR2 from the germline V gene are LGHDT and YNNKEL (reference sequence). This CDR3 has 15 amino acids. CDR3 residues: CASTSTSGLYNEQFF.

The chain links TRBV19 to TRBJ1-1; there is no DNA to check the TCRdb D call of TRBD1. Germline CDR1 and CDR2: LNHDA and SQIVND (reference sequence). The CDR3 is 13 residues long. The CDR3 sequence is CASTLTGDTEAFF. The variable domain in full, completed from reference TRBV19 and TRBJ1-1, reads DGGITQSPKYLFRKEGQNVTLSCEQNLNHDAMYWYRQDPGQGLRLIYYSQIVNDFQKGDIAEGYSVSREKKESFPLTVTSAQKNPTAFYLCASTLTGDTEAFFGQGTRLTVV.

V gene TRBV29-1 combines with J gene TRBJ2-2; TCRdb reports TRBD1, a call that lacks DNA to check it against. CDR1 and CDR2 (germline): SQVTM, ANQGSEA. The CDR3 loop spans 12 amino acids. The CDR3 region is CSARTGPGELFF.

The chain uses TRBV29-1 and TRBJ2-1; TCRdb picks TRBD2, but there is no DNA to check that call. Germline CDR1 is SQVTM and CDR2 is ANQGSEA. This CDR3 has 16 residues. This chain's CDR3 is CSVVGGLADSYNEQFF.

V gene TRBV29-1 combines with J gene TRBJ2-5. This CDR3 is built from 12 residues. Germline V lookup: CDR1 SQVTM, CDR2 ANQGSEA. The CDR3 sequence is CSVAKDRETQYF.

The rearrangement links TRBV12-3 or TRBV12-4 to TRBJ1-2; TCRdb proposes TRBD1, but this gene call is untestable without DNA. The CDR3 contains 15 residues. CDR3 in amino acids: CASSPPTGFNYGYTF.

This chain connects TRBV12-5 to TRBJ1-5. CDR3 length: 16 residues. Germline CDR1 reads LGHNT; CDR2 reads FRNRAP. The CDR3 here is CASAHVGVIGNQPQHF.

The rearrangement links TRBV24-1 to TRBJ2-1; TCRdb indicates TRBD1, and absent DNA this call remains unverified. The CDR3 length is 13 residues. Germline V gives CDR1 KGHDR, CDR2 SFDVKD. CDR3 in amino acids: CATSDLLSKRQFF.

The rearrangement joins TRBV20-1 to TRBJ2-3; TCRdb's assignment of TRBD1 cannot be checked, as there is no DNA. The CDR3 runs to 15 residues. Germline values: CDR1 DFQATT, CDR2 SNEGSKA (reference sequence). CDR3 in amino acids: CSARAIGVGTDTQYF.

The CDR3 loop reads CASRVLDRAAYEQYF. The V and J genes are TRBV19 and TRBJ2-7; TCRdb calls TRBD1, which cannot be checked without DNA. CDR3 length: 15 amino acids. Germline CDR1 and CDR2: LNHDA and SQIVND (reference sequence).

V and J are TRBV7-7 and TRBJ1-5. The CDR3 covers 17 residues. Germline loops: CDR1 SSHAT, CDR2 FNYEAQ (reference sequence). The CDR3 reads CASSRQRGALVYQPQHF.

The genes are TRBV20-1 and TRBJ1-2. The CDR3 is made up of 12 amino acids. The V gene's germline CDR1 is DFQATT and CDR2 SNEGSKA (reference sequence). CDR3 protein: CSAAREHYGYTF.

The V gene is TRBV28, the J gene TRBJ1-1; checking the TCRdb D call of TRBD1 is not possible without DNA. The CDR3 loop spans 13 amino acids. CDR1 is MDHEN and CDR2 is SYDVKM in the germline V gene. CDR3 protein: CATLGTAITEAFF.

This chain connects TRBV5-1 to TRBJ1-1; TCRdb names TRBD1, which stays unverified in the absence of DNA. Germline loops: CDR1 SGHRS, CDR2 YFSETQ. The CDR3 spans 15 residues. The CDR3 protein is CASSLDDLGQAEAFF. The entire variable domain, with the rest obtained from reference TRBV5-1 and TRBJ1-1, is as follows: KAGVTQTPRYLIKTRGQQVTLSCSPISGHRSVSWYQQTPGQGLQFLFEYFSETQRNKGNFPGRFSGRQFSNSRSEMNVSTLELGDSALYLCASSLDDLGQAEAFFGQGTRLTVV.

CDR3 in amino acids: CASSWGRLNEKLFF. The chain carries TRBV5-5 and TRBJ1-4. The CDR3 is 14 amino acids. Germline CDR1 reads SGHKS; CDR2 reads YYEKEE (reference sequence).

The chain is built from TRBV5-5 and TRBJ1-4; TCRdb's D call of TRBD1 is untestable without DNA. The CDR3 consists of 15 residues. CDR1 and CDR2 (germline): SGHKS, YYEKEE (reference sequence). The CDR3: CASSPGTGANEKLFF.

The chain is built from TRBV14 and TRBJ1-6. The CDR3 extends over 12 amino acids. Germline lookup yields CDR1 SGHDN and CDR2 FVKESK. CDR3 residues: CASSQIAWGLHF. Looking up the rest from reference TRBV14 and TRBJ1-6 gives the full variable domain: EAGVTQFPSHSVIEKGQTVTLRCDPISGHDNLYWYRRVMGKEIKFLLHFVKESKQDESGMPNNRFLAERTGGTYSTLKVQPAELEDSGVYFCASSQIAWGLHFGNGTRLTVT.

The V gene is TRBV12-3 or TRBV12-4, the J gene TRBJ2-3; lacking DNA, the TRBD2 call made by TCRdb goes unchecked. The CDR3 is 12 residues long. CDR3 region: CASSPERNTQYF.

The chain's CDR3 is CSSSIAGVGTQYF. The genes are TRBV20-1 and TRBJ2-5; TCRdb names TRBD1, which stays unverified in the absence of DNA. Germline V lookup: CDR1 DFQATT, CDR2 SNEGSKA (reference sequence). The CDR3 runs to 13 residues.

This chain links TRBV5-1 with TRBJ2-2; TCRdb's assignment of TRBD2 cannot be checked, as there is no DNA. CDR1 and CDR2 from the germline V gene are SGHRS and YFSETQ. CDR3 length equals 12 residues. CDR3 loop: CASRDYTGELFF.